This TCR beta chain was captured by sequencing in a study of blood T cell repertoires in COVID-19. Across the study: Spain, Italy and the United States supplied samples that represented acute and convalescent COVID-19. Sources were T cells, B-cell-depleted T cells, or PBMCs; the material itself was cDNA or gDNA.

Assay used: immunoSEQ multiplex PCR; TCRdb lists only in-frame clones, some missing. The data show more than 250,000 clones, just over 85% seen once. Each recovered donor of Cohort 3 presented with two negative PCRs, clearance, or symptom resolution. CDR1 is SQVTM, CDR2 ANQGSEA, per germline. CDR3 length: 13 amino acids. V was shortened by 2 bases and J by 2 bases, with 7 bases between the two germline ends. Sequenced sample: PBMCs or T cells enriched from blood (not recorded which). This clonotype originated in a woman aged 18-29 years who had recovered from COVID-19. The chain carries TRBV29-1 and TRBJ2-1, with D uncertain. The CDR3 sequence: CSVEPMAYNEQFF. As DNA, the CDR3 is TGCAGCGTTGAACCTATGGCCTACAATGAGCAGTTCTTC.